This T cell receptor beta chain stems from a study of T cells after yellow fever vaccination. Study-wide background: Each low-cell-number fraction was prepared by means of SMART-Seq v4 Ultra Low Input.

This clonotype has ten or more counts. No antigen is known for it. By 5'RACE template switching, TCR cDNA was produced, with a universal primer site and UMIs added in the process. TCRdb re-analysed the 5' RACE reads in MiXCR, keeping a single row per CDR3 protein. This sample has some 250,000 distinct CDR3 sequences, with roughly 4% found just once. V trimming: 4 bases; J trimming: 0 bases; junction bases outside the gene matches: 2. The CDR3 extends over 15 amino acids. CDR1 and CDR2 from the germline V gene are MNHEY and SVGEGT. Study-level findings and limits: Most primary-vaccination clones recurred post-booster (more than 95% CD4, around 88% CD8). A small share of clonotypes appeared in both CD4 and CD8 compartments.

The source material was PBMCs, sampled 15 days after the yellow fever booster vaccination. The TCR sequence derives from a man aged 18 to 29 who received the YFV17D yellow fever vaccine. This chain links TRBV6-2 or TRBV6-3 with TRBJ2-7; TRBD2 aligns across 11 bases. CDR3 sequence reads: CASSSSGGNSYEQYF. CDR3 DNA: TGTGCCAGCAGTTCTAGCGGGGGGAACTCCTACGAGCAGTACTTC.